This paragraph covers one TCR beta chain sequence. What it recognizes is unknown. The data originate from a study of cytomegalovirus exposure and HLA in healthy donors. Overall study results and limits: The availability of immune exposure information extended only to CMV serostatus.

V shed 1 base and J 1 base; nucleotides not matched to a gene: 5. The germline V gene encodes CDR1 SGDLS and CDR2 YYNGEE. The CDR3 covers 16 residues. 13 Jbeta primers and 60 Vbeta primers were used for the PCR. Measured with immunoSEQ multiplex PCR; TCRdb has only the in-frame clones, and not every one. There are more than 150,000 clones in the sample; around three quarters occur only once, and about 2.5% lies in the top ten. Sequencing input: PBMCs. The source is a woman aged 25 to 39 in good health and CMV-seropositive. The rearrangement joins TRBV9 to TRBJ2-3; 8 bases align to TRBD2. The CDR3 bases are TGTGCCAGCAGCGTAACGGGGGGGGTGGGCACAGATACGCAGTATTTT. Translating gives CASSVTGGVGTDTQYF.